This T cell receptor (beta chain) appears in the sequencing data of a study of CD8+ T cells in alopecia areata. In regard to this clone: The antigen remains undetermined.

Stated treatment: oral pan-JAK inhibitor, 5-10 mg twice daily. Extracted from the samples, RNA was reverse transcribed into cDNA to serve as the sequencing template. Only in-frame clones appear in the TCRdb table, and some are missing; sequencing was by immunoSEQ multiplex PCR. In the table there are some 190,000 clones, 60% of which are singletons. Study-level findings and limits: Tofacitinib significantly brought down scalp clonality and expanded CD8+ clones among top 100.

The V end lost 4 bases, the J end lost 4 bases, and 13 bases lay between the germline ends. The germline CDR1 and CDR2 sequences are SQVTM and ANQGSEA. The CDR3 totals 13 residues. J is TRBJ1-1 and V is TRBV29-1; the D gene is possibly TRBD1 (6 bases). This TCR was recovered from a human donor with alopecia areata. Sequences were derived from CD4+ T cells sorted from blood, sampled at week 24, from a patient treated with tofacitinib. The CDR3 here is CSVVNRASTEAFF. In nucleotides, the CDR3 is TGCAGCGTTGTGAACAGGGCAAGCACTGAAGCTTTCTTT.